This section outlines one T cell receptor (beta chain) sequence together with its context. Its antigen is currently not known. Base qualities are not recorded, but no much larger clone differs from it by a single base. The entry originates in a study of blood T cell repertoires in COVID-19 (dated by TCRdb to 2020 to 2021). Study-level background: The collaborator samples originated in the United States, Italy and Spain and spanned the acute and convalescent phases of COVID-19. A freely available public database, intended as a resource for researchers studying the immune response to SARS-CoV-2, is where the repertoires were released. The material from the prospective study consisted of cDNA or gDNA derived from T cells, B-cell-depleted T cells, or PBMCs. Deeply sampled blood TCRbeta repertoires from subjects exposed to, actively infected with, or recovered from COVID-19 were included in the dataset. The sample metadata nearly always contained a de-identified subject ID, COVID-19 status, age in years and sex. Samples came from the ongoing ImmuneRACE study (first 160 participants) plus 1,254 subjects from 6 global collaborators. Where HLA class I and class II types were available, the types were taken from metadata supplied by the sample provider, not from assay-based typing. Study-level results and caveats: The quantity of clinical and demographic metadata differed by source and by participant and was supplied without curation.

Counted from cysteine to phenylalanine, this CDR3 has 15 amino acids. Of all the DNA, just the CDR3 is kept, 45 bases in frame from base 1. CDR1 and CDR2 are read off the germline V gene as SNHLY and FYNNEI. The V end gives up 7 bases and the J end 4 bases, leaving 10 bases in the junction not matched to a gene. The collaborating institutions used their own protocols to collect whole blood in K2EDTA tubes. For TCRbeta analysis, collaborator samples were shipped as frozen whole blood, as isolated PBMCs, or as DNA extracted from either sample type. The immunoSEQ Assay, a bias-controlled multiplex PCR, was used to amplify TCRbeta CDR3 regions from genomic DNA. As for the original processing: Within the assay, amplification of reference gene primers was used to estimate how many nucleated cells each sample contained. Sequence reads were collapsed and filtered to measure the absolute abundance of every unique TCRbeta CDR3 rearrangement. For each sample, productive Simpson clonality was calculated as the square root of Simpson's diversity index over productive rearrangements. Not all clones reach the TCRdb copy of this immuneACCESS table, which keeps in-frame sequences only. Checked studies attribute under half of the gap to unresolved V genes and leave the rest unexplained. The DNA was the basis for D and trimming; V, J and clone size are from that table. This sample has 50,000 or so clones in its table, and 80% to 90% of those were observed once. The ten biggest clones cover 6% to 7% of the sample.

The TCR sequence derives from a man in his fifties or sixties with active COVID-19. Sequenced sample: peripheral blood. The chain is assembled from TRBV2 and TRBJ1-2, with 9 bases aligning to TRBD1. The CDR3 protein sequence reads: CASNTGGASGYGYTF. The DNA reads as follows: TGTGCCAGCAACACAGGGGGCGCATCTGGCTATGGCTACACCTTC.